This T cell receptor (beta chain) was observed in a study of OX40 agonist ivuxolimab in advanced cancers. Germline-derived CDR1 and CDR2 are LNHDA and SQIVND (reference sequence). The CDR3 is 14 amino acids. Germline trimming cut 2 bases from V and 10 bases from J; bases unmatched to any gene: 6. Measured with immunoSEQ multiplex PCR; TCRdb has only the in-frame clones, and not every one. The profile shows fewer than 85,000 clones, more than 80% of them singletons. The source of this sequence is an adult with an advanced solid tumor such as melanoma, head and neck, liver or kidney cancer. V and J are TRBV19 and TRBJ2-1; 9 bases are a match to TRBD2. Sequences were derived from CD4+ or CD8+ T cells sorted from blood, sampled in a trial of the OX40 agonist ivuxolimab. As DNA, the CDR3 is TGTGCCAGTAGTATACAGCGGGGGGCTCGGGAGCAGTTCTTC. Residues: CASSIQRGAREQFF.